The text below deals with one T cell receptor beta chain. This sample is drawn from a study of control samples from healthy donors and cancer patients. The repertoire was sequenced with immunoSEQ multiplex PCR; TCRdb's copy has only in-frame clones and lacks some. This sample has around 150,000 clones, with approximately 90% found just once. V lost 0 bases and J lost 4, with 16 bases in between. The CDR3 loop spans 17 amino acids. Germline V CDR1 and CDR2: LGHNA, YNFKEQ. This receptor was obtained from a man younger than 45 in good health. V is TRBV4-2 and J is TRBJ1-5; D remains unclear. Sequencing was done on a sample of blood. The CDR3 sequence is CASSQDLGGSLNQPQHF. CDR3 in DNA: TGTGCCAGCAGCCAAGATCTTGGTGGGAGTCTTAATCAGCCCCAGCATTTT.